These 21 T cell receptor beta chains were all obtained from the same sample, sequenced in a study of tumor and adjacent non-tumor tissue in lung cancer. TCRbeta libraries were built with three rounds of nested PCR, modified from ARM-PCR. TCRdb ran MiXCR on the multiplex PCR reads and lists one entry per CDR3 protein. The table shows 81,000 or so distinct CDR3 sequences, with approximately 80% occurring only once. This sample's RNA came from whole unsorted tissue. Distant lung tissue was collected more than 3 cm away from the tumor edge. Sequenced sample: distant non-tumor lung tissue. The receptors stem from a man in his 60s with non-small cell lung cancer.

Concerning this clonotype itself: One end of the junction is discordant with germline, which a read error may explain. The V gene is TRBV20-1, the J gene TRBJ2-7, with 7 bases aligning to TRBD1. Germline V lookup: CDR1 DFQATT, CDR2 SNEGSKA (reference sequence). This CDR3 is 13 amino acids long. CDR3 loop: CSAEMSGGYEQYF. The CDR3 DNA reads TGTAGTGCCGAGATGTCAGGGGGCTACGAGCAGTACTTC.

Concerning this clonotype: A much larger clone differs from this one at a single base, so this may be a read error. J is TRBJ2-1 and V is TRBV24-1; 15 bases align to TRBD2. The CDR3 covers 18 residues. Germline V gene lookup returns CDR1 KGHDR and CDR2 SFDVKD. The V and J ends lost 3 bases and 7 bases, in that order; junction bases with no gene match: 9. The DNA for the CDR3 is TGTGCCACCAGTGATGCTGGACTAGCGGGAGGGCCTGCTAATGAGCAGTTCTTC. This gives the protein CATSDAGLAGGPANEQFF.

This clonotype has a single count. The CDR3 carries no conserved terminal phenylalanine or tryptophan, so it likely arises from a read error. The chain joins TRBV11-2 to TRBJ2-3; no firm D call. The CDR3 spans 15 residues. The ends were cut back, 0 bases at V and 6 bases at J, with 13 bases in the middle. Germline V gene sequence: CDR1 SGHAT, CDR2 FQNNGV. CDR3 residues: CASSLDRSTSDTQYL. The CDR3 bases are TGTGCCAGCAGCTTAGACCGGAGTACAAGTGATACGCAGTATCTT.

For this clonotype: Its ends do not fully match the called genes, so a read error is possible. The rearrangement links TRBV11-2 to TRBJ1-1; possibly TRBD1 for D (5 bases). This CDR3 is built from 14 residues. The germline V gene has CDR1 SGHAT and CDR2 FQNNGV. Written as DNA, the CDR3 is TGTGTCAGCAGCTTAGTCGAGAGGGGCATTGAAGCTATCTTT. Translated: CVSSLVERGIEAIF.

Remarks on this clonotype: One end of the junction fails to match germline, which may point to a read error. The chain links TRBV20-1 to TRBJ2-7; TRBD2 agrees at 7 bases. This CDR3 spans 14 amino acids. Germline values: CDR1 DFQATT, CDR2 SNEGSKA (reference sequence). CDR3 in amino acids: CSTSSPIGGYEQYF. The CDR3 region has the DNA TGCAGTACTAGCTCCCCCATCGGGGGGTATGAGCAGTACTTC.

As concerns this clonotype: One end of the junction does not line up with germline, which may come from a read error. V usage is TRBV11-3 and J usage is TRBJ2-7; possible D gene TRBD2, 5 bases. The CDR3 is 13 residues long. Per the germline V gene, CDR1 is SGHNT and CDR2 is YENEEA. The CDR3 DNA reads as TGTGCCAGCAGACCCCGGAGGCCCTACGTGCAGTACTTC. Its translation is CASRPRRPYVQYF.

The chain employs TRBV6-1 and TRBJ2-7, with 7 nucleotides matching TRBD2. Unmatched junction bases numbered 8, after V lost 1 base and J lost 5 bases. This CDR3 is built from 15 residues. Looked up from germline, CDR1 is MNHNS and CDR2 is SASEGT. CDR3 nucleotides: TGTGCCAGCAGTGAAGGGGGACTAACGGGGGACGAGCAGTACTTC. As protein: CASSEGGLTGDEQYF.

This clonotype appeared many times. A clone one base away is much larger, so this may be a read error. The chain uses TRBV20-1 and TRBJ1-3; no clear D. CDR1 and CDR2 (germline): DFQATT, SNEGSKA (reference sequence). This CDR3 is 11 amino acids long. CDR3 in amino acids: CNARVIDTIYF. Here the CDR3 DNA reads TGCAATGCTAGAGTCATAGACACCATATATTTT.

In DNA, the CDR3 is TGTGCCAGCAGCCCGAGACAGGGGGCGCACGAGCAGTACTTC. It codes for CASSPRQGAHEQYF. V usage is TRBV7-2 and J usage is TRBJ2-7; TRBD1 matches at 10 bases. Looked up from germline, CDR1 is SGHTA and CDR2 is FQGNSA. With 5 bases clipped from V and 5 bases from J, the junction kept 6 bases outside the gene matches. The CDR3 totals 14 residues.

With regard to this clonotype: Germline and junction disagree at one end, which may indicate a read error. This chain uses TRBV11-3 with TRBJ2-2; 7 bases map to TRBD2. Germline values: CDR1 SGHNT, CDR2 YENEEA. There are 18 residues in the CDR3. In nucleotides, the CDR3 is TGTGCCAGCAGCTCCCGGGGAACGGGAGGATACGGAGCCGGGGAGCTGTTCTTT. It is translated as CASSSRGTGGYGAGELFF.

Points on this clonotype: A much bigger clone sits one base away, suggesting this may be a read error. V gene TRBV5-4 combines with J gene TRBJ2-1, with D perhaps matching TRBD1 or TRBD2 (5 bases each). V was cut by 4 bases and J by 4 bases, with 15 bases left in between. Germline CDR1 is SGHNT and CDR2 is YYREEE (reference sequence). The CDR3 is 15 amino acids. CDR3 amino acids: CASSHGAPSYNEQFF. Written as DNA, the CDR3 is TGTGCCAGCAGCCACGGGGCCCCCTCTTACAATGAGCAGTTCTTC.

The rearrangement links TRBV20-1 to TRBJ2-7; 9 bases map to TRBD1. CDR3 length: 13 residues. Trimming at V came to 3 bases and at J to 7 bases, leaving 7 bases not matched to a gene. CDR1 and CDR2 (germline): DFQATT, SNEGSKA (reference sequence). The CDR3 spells CSARRDRDYEQYF. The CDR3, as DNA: TGCAGTGCTAGGAGGGACAGGGATTATGAGCAGTACTTC.

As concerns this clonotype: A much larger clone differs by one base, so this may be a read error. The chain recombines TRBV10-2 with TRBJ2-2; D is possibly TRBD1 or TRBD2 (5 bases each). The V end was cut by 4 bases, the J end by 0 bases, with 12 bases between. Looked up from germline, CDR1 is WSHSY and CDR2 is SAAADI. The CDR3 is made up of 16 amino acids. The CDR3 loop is CASSAEGPANTGELFF. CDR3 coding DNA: TGCGCCAGCAGTGCAGAGGGGCCAGCGAACACCGGGGAGCTGTTTTTT.

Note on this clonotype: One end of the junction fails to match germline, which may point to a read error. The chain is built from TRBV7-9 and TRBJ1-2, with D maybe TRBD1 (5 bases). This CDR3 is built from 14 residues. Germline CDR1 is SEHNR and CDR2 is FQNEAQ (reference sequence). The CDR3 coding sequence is TGTGCCAGCGGCTTAGTTGGGGGAGACTATGGCTACACCTTC. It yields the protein CASGLVGGDYGYTF.

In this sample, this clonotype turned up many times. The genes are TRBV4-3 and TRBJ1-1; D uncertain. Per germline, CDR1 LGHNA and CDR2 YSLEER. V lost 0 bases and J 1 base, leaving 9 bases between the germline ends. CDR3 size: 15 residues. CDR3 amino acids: CASSQDGERNTEAFF. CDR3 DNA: TGCGCCAGCAGCCAAGATGGGGAAAGGAACACTGAAGCTTTCTTT.

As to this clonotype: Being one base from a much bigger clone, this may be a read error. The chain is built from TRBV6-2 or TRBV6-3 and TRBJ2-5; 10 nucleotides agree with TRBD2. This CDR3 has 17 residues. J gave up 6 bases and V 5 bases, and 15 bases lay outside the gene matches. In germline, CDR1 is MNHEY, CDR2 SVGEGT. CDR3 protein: CASSGLAGVAVGKTQYF. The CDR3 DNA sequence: TGTGCCAGCAGTGGTCTAGCGGGAGTGGCGGTCGGGAAGACCCAGTACTTC.

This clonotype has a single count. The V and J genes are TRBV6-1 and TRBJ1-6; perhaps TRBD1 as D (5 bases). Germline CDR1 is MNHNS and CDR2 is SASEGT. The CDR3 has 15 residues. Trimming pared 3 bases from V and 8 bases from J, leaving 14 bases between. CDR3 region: CASSDRETVDSPLHF. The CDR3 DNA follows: TGTGCCAGCAGTGATAGGGAGACAGTAGATTCACCCCTCCACTTT.

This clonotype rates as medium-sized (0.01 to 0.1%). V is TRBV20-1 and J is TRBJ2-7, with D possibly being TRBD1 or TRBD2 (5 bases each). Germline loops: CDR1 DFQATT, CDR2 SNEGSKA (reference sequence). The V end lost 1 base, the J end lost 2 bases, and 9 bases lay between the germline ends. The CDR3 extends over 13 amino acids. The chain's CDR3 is CSARVEGTYEQYF. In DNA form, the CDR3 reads TGCAGTGCTAGAGTAGAGGGGACCTACGAGCAGTACTTC.

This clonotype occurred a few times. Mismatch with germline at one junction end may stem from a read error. CDR3 nucleotides: TGCGCCAGCAACCAAGGGGAGGGGGTTAATCAGCCCCAGCACTTT. Its translation: CASNQGEGVNQPQHF. The chain carries TRBV4-1 and TRBJ1-5; TRBD1 is a possible D gene (6 bases). Germline V CDR1 and CDR2: MGHRA, YSYEKL. This CDR3 contains 15 residues.

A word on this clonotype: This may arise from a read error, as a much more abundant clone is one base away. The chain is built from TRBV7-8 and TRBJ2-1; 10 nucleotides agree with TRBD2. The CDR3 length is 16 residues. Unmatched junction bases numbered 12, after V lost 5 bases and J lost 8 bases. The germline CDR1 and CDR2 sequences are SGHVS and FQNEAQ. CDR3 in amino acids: CASSVRSLAGAYEQFF. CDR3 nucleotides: TGTGCCAGCAGCGTAAGATCCCTAGCGGGAGCTTATGAGCAGTTCTTC. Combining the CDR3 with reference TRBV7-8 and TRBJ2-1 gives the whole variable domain GAGVSQSPRYKVAKRGQDVALRCDPISGHVSLFWYQQALGQGPEFLTYFQNEAQLDKSGLPSDRFFAERPEGSVSTLKIQRTQQEDSAVYLCASSVRSLAGAYEQFFGPGTRLTVL.

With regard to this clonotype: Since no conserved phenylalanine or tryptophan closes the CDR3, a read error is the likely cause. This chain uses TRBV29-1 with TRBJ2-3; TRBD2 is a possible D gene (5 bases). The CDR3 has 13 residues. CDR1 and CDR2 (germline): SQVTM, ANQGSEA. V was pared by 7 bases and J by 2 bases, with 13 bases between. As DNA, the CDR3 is TGCAGCGAGTCAGGACTCTACACAGATACGCAGTATTCT. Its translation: CSESGLYTDTQYS.